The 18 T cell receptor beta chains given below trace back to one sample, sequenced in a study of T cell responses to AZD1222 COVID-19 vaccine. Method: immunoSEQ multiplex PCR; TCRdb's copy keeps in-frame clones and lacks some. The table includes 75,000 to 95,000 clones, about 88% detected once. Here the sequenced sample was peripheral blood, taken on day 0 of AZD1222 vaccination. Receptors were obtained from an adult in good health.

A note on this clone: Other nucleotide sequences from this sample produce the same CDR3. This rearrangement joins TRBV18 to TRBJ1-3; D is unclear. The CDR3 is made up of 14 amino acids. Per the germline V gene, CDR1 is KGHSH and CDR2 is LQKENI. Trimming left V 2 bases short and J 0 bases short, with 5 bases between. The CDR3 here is CASSPGNSGNTIYF. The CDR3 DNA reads TGTGCCAGCTCACCAGGGAACTCTGGAAACACCATATATTTT.

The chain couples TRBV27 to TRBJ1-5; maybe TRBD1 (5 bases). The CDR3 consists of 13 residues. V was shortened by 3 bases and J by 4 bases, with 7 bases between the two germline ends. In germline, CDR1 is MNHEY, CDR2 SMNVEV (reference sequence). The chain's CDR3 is CASSFTGNQPQHF. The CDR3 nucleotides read TGTGCCAGCAGTTTTACAGGTAATCAGCCCCAGCATTTT.

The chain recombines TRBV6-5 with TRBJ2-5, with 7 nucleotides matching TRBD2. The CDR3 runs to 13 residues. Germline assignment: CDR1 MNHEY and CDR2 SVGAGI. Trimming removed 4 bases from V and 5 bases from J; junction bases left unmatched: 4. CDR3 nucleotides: TGTGCCAGCAGTTCGTCCGGGGGGGAGACCCAGTACTTC. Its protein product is CASSSSGGETQYF.

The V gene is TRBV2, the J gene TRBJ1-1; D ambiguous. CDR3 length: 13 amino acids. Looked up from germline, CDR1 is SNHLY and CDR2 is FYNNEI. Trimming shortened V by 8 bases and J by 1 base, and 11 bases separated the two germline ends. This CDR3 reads CASQVQGNTEAFF. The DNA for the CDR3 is TGTGCCAGCCAAGTCCAAGGGAACACTGAAGCTTTCTTT.

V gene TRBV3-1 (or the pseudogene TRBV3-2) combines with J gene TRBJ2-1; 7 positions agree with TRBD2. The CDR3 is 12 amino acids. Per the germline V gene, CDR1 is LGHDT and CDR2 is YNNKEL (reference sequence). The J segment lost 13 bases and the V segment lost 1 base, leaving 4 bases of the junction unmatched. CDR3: CASSQGGGAQFF. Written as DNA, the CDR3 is TGTGCCAGCAGCCAAGGCGGGGGAGCTCAGTTCTTC.

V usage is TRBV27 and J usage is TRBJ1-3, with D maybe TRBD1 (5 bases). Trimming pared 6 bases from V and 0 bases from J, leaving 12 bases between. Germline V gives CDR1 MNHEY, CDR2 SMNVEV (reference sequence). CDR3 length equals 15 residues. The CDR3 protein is CASSPGRDSGNTIYF. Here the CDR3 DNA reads TGTGCCAGCAGCCCAGGGAGGGACTCTGGAAACACCATATATTTT.

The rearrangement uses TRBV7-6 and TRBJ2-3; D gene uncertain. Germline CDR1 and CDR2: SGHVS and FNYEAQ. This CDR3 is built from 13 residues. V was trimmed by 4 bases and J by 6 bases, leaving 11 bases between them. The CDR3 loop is CASSSTRLDTQYF. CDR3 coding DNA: TGTGCCAGCAGCTCCACGCGGTTGGATACGCAGTATTTT.

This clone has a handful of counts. The CDR3 DNA follows: TGCGCCAGCAGCTTGGGACTAGCGGGAGGGAATGAGCAGTTCTTC. Translated: CASSLGLAGGNEQFF. The rearrangement uses TRBV5-1 and TRBJ2-1; 14 nucleotides align to TRBD2. CDR3 length: 15 amino acids. With V trimmed by 0 bases and J by 7 bases, 0 bases remained unmatched. Germline assignment: CDR1 SGHRS and CDR2 YFSETQ.

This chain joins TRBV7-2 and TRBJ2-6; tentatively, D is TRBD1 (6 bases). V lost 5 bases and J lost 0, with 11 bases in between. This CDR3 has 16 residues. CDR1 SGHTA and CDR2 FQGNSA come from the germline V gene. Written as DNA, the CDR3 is TGTGCCAGCAGCATGAGGGACAACTCTGGGGCCAACGTCCTGACTTTC. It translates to CASSMRDNSGANVLTF.

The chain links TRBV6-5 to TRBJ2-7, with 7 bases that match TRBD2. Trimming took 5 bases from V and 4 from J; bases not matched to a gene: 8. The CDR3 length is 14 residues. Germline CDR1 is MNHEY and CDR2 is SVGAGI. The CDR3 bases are TGTGCCAGCAGTCGCCTAGCGGACAATTACGAGCAGTACTTC. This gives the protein CASSRLADNYEQYF.

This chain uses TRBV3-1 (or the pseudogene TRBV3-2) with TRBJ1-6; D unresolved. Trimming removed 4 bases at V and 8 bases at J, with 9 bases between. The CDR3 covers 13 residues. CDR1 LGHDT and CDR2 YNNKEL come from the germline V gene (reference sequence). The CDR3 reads CASSRDRDSPLHF. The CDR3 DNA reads TGTGCCAGCAGCCGTGACCGAGATTCACCCCTCCACTTT.

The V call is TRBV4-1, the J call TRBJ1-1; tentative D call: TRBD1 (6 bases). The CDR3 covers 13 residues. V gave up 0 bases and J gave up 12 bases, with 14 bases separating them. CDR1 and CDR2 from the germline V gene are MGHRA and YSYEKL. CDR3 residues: CASSQDRGGGTFF. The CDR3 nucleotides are TGCGCCAGCAGCCAAGATAGAGGGGGGGGAACTTTCTTT.

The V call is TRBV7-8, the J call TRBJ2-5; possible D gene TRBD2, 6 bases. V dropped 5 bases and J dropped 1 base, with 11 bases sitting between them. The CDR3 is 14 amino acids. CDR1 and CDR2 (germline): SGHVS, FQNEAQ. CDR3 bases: TGTGCCAGCAGCCCCCGGGACTTCCAAGAGACCCAGTACTTC. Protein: CASSPRDFQETQYF.

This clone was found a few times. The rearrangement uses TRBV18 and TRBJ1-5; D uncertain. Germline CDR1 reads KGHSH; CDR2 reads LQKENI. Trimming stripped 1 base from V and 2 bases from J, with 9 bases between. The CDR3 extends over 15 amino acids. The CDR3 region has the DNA TGTGCCAGCTCACCACAATCTGGGGGCAATCAGCCCCAGCATTTT. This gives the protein CASSPQSGGNQPQHF.

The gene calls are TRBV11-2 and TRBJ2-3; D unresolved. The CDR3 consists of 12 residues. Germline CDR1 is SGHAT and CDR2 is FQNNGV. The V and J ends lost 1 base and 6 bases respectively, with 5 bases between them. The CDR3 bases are TGTGCCAGCAGCTTAGGGTTGGATACGCAGTATTTT. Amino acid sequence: CASSLGLDTQYF.

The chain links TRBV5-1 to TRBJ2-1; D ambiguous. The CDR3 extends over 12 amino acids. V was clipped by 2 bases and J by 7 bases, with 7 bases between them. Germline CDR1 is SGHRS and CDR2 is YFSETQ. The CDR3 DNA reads TGCGCCAGCAGCTTTGGGGTTAATGAGCAGTTCTTC. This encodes CASSFGVNEQFF.

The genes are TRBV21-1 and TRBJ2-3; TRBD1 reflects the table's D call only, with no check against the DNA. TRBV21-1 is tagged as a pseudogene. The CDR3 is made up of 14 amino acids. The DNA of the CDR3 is TGTGCCATCCCGACAGGGGGGAAAACAGATACGCAGTATTTT. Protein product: CAIPTGGKTDTQYF.

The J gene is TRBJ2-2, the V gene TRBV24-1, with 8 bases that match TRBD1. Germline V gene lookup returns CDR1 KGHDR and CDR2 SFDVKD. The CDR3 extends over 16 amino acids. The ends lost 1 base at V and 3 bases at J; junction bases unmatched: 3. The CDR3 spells CATSDFGQGYTGELFF. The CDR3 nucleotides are TGTGCCACCAGTGATTTTGGACAGGGCTACACCGGGGAGCTGTTTTTT.